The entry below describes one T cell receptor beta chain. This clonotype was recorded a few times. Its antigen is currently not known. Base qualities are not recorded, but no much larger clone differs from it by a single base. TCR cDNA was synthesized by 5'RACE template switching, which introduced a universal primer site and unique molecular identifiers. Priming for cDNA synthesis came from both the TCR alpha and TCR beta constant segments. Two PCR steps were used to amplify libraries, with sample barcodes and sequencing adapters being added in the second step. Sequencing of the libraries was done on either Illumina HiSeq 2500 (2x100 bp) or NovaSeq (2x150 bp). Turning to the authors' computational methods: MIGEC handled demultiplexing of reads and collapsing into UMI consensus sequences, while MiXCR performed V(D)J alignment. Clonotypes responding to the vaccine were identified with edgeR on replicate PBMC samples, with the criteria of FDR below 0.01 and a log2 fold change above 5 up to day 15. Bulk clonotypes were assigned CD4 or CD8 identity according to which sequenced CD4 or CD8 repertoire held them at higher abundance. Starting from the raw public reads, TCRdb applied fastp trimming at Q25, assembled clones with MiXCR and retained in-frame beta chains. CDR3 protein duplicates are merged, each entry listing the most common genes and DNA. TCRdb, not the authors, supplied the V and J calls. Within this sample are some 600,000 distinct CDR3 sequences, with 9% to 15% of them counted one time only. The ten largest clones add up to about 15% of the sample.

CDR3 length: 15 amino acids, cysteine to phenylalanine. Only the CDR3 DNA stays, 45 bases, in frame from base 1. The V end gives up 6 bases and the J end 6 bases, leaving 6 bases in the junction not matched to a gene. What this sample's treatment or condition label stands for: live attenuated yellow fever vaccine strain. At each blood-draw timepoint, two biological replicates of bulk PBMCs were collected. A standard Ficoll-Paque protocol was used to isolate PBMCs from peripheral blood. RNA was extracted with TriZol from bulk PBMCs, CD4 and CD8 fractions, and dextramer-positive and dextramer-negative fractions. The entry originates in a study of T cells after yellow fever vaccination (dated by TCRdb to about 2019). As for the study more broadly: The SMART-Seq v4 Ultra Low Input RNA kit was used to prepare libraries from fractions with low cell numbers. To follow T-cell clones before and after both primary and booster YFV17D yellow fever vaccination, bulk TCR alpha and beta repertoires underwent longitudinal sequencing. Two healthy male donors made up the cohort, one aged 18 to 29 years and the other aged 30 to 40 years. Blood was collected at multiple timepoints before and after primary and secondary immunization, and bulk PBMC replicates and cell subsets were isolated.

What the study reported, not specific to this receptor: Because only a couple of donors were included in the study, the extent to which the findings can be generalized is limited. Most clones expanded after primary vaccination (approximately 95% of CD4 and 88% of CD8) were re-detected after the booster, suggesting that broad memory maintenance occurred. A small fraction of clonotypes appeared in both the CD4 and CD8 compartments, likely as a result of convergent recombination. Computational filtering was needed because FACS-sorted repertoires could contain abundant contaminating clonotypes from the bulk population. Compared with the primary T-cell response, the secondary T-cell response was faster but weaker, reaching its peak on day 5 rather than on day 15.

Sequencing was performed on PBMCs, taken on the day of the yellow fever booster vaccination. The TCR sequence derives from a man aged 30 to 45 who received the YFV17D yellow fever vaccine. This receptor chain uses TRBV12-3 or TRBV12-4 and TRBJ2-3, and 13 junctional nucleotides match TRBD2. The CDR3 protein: CASRTRTSGSDTQYF. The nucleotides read TGTGCCAGCAGAACTAGGACTAGCGGGAGCGATACGCAGTATTTT.